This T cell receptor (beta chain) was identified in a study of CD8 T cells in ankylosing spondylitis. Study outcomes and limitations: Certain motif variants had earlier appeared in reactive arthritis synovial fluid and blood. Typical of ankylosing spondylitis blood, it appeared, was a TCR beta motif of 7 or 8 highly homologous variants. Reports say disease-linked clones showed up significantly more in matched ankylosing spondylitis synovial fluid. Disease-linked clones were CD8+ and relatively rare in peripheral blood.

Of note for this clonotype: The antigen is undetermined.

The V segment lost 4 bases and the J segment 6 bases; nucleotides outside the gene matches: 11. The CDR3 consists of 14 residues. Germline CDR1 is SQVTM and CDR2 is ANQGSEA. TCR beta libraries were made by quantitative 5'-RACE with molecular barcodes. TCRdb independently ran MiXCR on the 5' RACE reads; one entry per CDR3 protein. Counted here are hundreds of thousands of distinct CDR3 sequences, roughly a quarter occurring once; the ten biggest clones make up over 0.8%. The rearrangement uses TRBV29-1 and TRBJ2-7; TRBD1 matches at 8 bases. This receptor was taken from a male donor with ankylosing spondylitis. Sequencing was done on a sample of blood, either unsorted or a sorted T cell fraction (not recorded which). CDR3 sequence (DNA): TGCAGCGTTGTTATCTTTTGGGACAGGCTCGAGCAGTACTTC. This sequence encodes CSVVIFWDRLEQYF.